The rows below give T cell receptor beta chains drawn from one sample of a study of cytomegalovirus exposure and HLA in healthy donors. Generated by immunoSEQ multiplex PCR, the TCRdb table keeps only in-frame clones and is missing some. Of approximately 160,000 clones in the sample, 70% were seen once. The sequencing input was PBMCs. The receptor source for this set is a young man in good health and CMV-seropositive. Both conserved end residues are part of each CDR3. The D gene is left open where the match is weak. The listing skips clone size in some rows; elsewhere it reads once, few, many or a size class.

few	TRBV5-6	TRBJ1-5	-	TGTGCCAGCAGCTTGTTTACGGTTAATCAGCCCCAGCATTTT	CASSLFTVNQPQHF
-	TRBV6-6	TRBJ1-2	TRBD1	TGTGCCAGCAGCGGAGCTCCGGGACAGGGAAGGGGCTACACCTTC	CASSGAPGQGRGYTF
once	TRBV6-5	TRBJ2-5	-	TGTGCCAGCAGGAAGGGAGACCGGCCGGCCCAGTACTTC	CASRKGDRPAQYF
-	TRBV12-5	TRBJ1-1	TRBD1	TGTGCTAGTGGTTTGGGGGACAGGGGCGGCACTGAAGCTTTCTTT	CASGLGDRGGTEAFF
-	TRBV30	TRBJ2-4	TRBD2	TGTGCCTGGAGTCTGGGGGCGGGGGGCGCCAAAAACATTCAGTACTTC	CAWSLGAGGAKNIQYF
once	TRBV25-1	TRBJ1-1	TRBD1	TGTGCCAGCAGTGGATCTGCGGCCAGGGGGCTGAACACTGAAGCTTTCTTT	CASSGSAARGLNTEAFF
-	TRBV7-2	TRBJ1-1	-	TGTGCCAGCAGCTTTCTCTCCCCGAACACTGAAGCTTTCTTT	CASSFLSPNTEAFF
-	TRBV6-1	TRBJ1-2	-	TGTGCCAGCAGAAGCCTACACAGGGAAGATGGCTACACCTTC	CASRSLHREDGYTF
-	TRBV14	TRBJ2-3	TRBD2	TGTGCCAGCAGCCTCCTAAGCGGGGAAGATACGCAGTATTTT	CASSLLSGEDTQYF
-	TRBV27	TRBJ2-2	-	TGTGCCAGCAGCCCGACCGGCGGGTGGACCGGGGAGCTGTTTTTT	CASSPTGGWTGELFF
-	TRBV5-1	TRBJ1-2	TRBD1	TGCGCCAGCAGCTTGGCCCTACAGGGGGCGGGTGGCTACACCTTC	CASSLALQGAGGYTF
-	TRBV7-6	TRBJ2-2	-	TGTGCCAGCAGCTTAAATGAGGAAACCGGGGAGCTGTTTTTT	CASSLNEETGELFF
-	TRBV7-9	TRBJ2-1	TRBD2	TGTGCCAGCGTCGGACTAGCCCCTTCAGATGAGCAGTTCTTC	CASVGLAPSDEQFF
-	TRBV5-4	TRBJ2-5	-	TGTGCCAGCAGACTAGAAGGCACCCAGTACTTC	CASRLEGTQYF
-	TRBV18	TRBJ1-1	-	TGTGCCAGCTCACCCCAACAGGGAGTCGACACTGAAGCTTTCTTT	CASSPQQGVDTEAFF
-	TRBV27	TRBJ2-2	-	TGTGCCAGCAGCCGCCGAGGTAGCACCGGGGAGCTGTTTTTT	CASSRRGSTGELFF
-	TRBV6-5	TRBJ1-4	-	TGTGCCAGCAGCCTTTCTGCAACTAATGAAAAACTGTTTTTT	CASSLSATNEKLFF
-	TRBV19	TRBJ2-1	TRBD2	TGTGCCAGTAAGCCTAGCGGGGGGGCCCATGAGCAGTTCTTC	CASKPSGGAHEQFF
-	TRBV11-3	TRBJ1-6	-	TGTGCCAGCAGCTTAGATATAGGCCGAGGATTCTATAATTCACCCCTCCACTTT	CASSLDIGRGFYNSPLHF
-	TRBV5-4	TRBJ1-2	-	TGTGCCAGCAGCCGTGGGAGCAGCTACTATGGCTACACCTTC	CASSRGSSYYGYTF
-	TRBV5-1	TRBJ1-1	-	TGCGCCAGCAGCTTGGACCACATGAACACTGAAGCTTTCTTT	CASSLDHMNTEAFF
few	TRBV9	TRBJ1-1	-	TGTGCCAGCAGCGTACAGGGGAACACTGAAGCTTTCTTT	CASSVQGNTEAFF
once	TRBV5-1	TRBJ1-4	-	TGCGCCAGCAGCCCCCAGGCAGGGAACGAAAAACTGTTTTTT	CASSPQAGNEKLFF
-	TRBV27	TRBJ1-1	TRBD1	TGTGCCAGCGGCCGGGACAGGGGGTCGATGAACACTGAAGCTTTCTTT	CASGRDRGSMNTEAFF
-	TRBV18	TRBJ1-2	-	TGTGCCAGCTCACCACCAGGCAGCGCTAACTATGGCTACACCTTC	CASSPPGSANYGYTF
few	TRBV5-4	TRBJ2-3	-	TGTGCCAGCAGCTTGGGGGAGGGCACAGATACGCAGTATTTT	CASSLGEGTDTQYF
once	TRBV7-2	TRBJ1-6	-	TGTGCCAGCAGCTTGGAGGCAGGAGCTTCACCCCTCCACTTT	CASSLEAGASPLHF
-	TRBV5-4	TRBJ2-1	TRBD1	TGTGCCAGCAGCCAGGGACAGGGGAACCACAATGAGCAGTTCTTC	CASSQGQGNHNEQFF
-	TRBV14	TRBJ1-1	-	TGTGCCAGCAGCCTCGACAGCACAGAAGCTTTCTTT	CASSLDSTEAFF
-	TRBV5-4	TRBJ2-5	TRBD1	TGTGCCAGCAGCTTGGGGACAGGGGGGGAACAAGAGACCCAGTACTTC	CASSLGTGGEQETQYF
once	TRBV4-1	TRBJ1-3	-	TGCGCCAGCAGCCAACTGGACATGGTCCCCTTCTCTGGAAACACCATATATTTT	CASSQLDMVPFSGNTIYF
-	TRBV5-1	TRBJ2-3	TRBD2	TGCGCCAGCAGCGGGGGCGACAGACGCACTAGCGGGAGGACAGATACGCAGTATTTT	CASSGGDRRTSGRTDTQYF
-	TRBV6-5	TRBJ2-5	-	TGTGCCAGCAGTTACTCGAGCCCCCAAGAGACCCAGTACTTC	CASSYSSPQETQYF
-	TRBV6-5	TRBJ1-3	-	TGTGCCAGCAGTCGACCACTGGGAGACACCATATATTTT	CASSRPLGDTIYF
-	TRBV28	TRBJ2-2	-	TGTGCCAGCAGTTCATACAGGGTAATAGCCCCCGGGGAGCTGTTTTTT	CASSSYRVIAPGELFF
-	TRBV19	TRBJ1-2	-	TGTGCCAGTAGTATAGTGAACGGTGGCTACACCTTC	CASSIVNGGYTF
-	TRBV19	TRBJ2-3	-	TGTGCCAGTAGCAACACAGATACGCAGTATTTT	CASSNTDTQYF
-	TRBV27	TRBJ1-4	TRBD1	TGTGCCAGCAGGACAGGGTCTATAGGTAATGAAAAACTGTTTTTT	CASRTGSIGNEKLFF
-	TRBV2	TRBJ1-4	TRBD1	TGTGCCAGCACCCCTGACAGGGTTCTCGAAAAACTGTTTTTT	CASTPDRVLEKLFF
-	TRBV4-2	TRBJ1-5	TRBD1	TGTGCCAGCAGCCTCGGACAGGGGGCGAGCAATCAGCCCCAGCATTTT	CASSLGQGASNQPQHF
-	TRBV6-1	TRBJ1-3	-	TGTGCCAGCGGATACTATAGGGGAGGTGGAAACACCATATATTTT	CASGYYRGGGNTIYF
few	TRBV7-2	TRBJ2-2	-	TGTGCCAGCAGCTTGTGGGGCGCGAACACCGGGGAGCTGTTTTTT	CASSLWGANTGELFF
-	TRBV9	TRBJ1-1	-	TGTGCCAGCAGCGTAGCTACGGACACTGAAGCTTTCTTT	CASSVATDTEAFF
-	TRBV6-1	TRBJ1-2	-	TGTGCCAGCAGTCTGGACAGAAGCTATGGCTACACCTTC	CASSLDRSYGYTF
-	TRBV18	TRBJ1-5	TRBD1	TGTGCCAGCTCCCCGGGACAGGGGTCGGAGCCCCAGCATTTT	CASSPGQGSEPQHF
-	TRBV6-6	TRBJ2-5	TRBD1	TGTGCCAGCAGTTACCTGCAGGGGGCTCAGGGAGAGACCCAGTACTTC	CASSYLQGAQGETQYF
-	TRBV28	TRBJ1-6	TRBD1	TGTGCCAGCAGTGACGCCCCTCCACAGGGGTCCTATAATTCACCCCTCCACTTT	CASSDAPPQGSYNSPLHF
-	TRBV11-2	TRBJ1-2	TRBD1	TGTGCCAGCAGCCAGACCGGGACAGGGGGCTTCGGTGGCTACACCTTC	CASSQTGTGGFGGYTF
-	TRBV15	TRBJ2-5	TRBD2	TGTGCCACCAGCACGGGGGGGCCGGGGACCCAGTACTTC	CATSTGGPGTQYF
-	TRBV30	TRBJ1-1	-	TGTGCCTGGAGTGGCGGAGTCATGAACACTGAAGCTTTCTTT	CAWSGGVMNTEAFF
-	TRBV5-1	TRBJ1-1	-	TGCGCCAGCAGCCAGAACTCGAAAACAGGTAACACTGAAGCTTTCTTT	CASSQNSKTGNTEAFF
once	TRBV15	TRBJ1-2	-	TGTGCCACCAGCTACGGCCTAATGGGGGGAGGCTACACCTTC	CATSYGLMGGGYTF
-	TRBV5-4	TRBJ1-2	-	TGTGCCAGCAGCTTACCCCTGTCCAGGGGCTATGGCTACACCTTC	CASSLPLSRGYGYTF
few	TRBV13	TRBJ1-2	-	TGTGCCAGCAGCTTAGGGACAGCTAACTATGGCTACACCTTC	CASSLGTANYGYTF
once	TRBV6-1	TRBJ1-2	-	TGTGCCAGCACCCCGGGATTTAACTATGGCTACACCTTC	CASTPGFNYGYTF
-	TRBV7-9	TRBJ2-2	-	TGTGCCAGCAGCTTTGGCGGGATCACCGGGGAGCTGTTTTTT	CASSFGGITGELFF
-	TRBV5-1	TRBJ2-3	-	TGCGCCAGCAGCTTTGGAGGCTACAGCACAGATACGCAGTATTTT	CASSFGGYSTDTQYF
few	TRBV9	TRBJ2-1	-	TGTGCCAGCAGCGTAGGGGTAGGGGTGGGGTATAATGAGCAGTTCTTC	CASSVGVGVGYNEQFF
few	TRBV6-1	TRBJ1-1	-	TGTGCCAGCAGTGAAGCCGGGGGGCAGCCCACTGAAGCTTTCTTT	CASSEAGGQPTEAFF
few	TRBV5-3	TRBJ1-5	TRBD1	TGTGCCAGAAGCTTGGGGACGGGACAGGGGGCTGGTTGCAATCAGCCCCAGCATTTT	CARSLGTGQGAGCNQPQHF